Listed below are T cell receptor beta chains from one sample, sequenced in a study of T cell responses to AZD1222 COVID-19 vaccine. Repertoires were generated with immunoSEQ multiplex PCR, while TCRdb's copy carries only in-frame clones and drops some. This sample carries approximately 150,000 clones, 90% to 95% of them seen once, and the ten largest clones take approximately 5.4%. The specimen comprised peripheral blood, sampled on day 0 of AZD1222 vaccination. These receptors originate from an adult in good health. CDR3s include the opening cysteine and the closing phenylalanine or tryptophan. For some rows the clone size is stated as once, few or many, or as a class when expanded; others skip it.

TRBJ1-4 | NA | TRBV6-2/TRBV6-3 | CASSRGTATNEKLFF
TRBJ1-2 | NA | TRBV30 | CAWETPTGGYTF
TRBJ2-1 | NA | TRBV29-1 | CSVEGGRLAGGPLEQFF
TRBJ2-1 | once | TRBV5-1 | CASSVRDRVNEQFF
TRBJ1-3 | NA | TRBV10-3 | CATGSGNTIYF
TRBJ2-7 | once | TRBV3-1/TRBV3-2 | CASSQGPGVAYEQYF
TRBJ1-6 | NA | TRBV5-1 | CASSLTGQELNSPLHF
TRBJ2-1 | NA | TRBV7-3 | CASSFTPQANEQFF
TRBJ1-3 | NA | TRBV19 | CASDSGTAGNTIYF
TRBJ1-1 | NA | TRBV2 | CASSASLGLKAFF
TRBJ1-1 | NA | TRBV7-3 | CANYRGMNTEAFF
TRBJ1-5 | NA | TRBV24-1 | CATSDHLTTGKSGINQPQHF
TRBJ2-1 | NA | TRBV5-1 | CASSPGGDEQFF
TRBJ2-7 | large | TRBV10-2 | CASSGGTVDYEQYF
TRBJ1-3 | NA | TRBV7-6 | CASSPSGDSGNTIYF
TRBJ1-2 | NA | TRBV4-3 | CASSQIGQPVYGYTF
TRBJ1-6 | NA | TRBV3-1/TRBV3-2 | CASSQVAWTPLHF
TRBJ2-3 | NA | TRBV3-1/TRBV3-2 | CASSRGTGDWGTDTQYF
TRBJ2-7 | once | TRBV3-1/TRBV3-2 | CASRAGTSGGDEQYF
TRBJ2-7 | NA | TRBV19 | CASSIPGGREQYF
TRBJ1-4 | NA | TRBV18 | CASSPRQVPNEKLFF
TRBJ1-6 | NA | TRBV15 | CATSRVSPLHF
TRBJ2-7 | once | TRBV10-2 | CASSVLRAREQYF
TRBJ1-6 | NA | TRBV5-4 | CASSLQGRGNSPLHF
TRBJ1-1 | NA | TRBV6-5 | CASSYAGKGTEAFF
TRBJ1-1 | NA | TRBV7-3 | CASSLNAGFSEAFF
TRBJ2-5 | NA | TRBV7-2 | CASSLGAIQETQYF
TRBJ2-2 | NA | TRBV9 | CASSVVSGSTGELFF
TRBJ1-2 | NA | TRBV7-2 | CASSLQGNYGYTF
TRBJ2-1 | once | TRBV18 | CASSPKDGEQFF
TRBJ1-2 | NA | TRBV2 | CASNDRLTVGYTF
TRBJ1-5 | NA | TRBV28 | CASSLIGGQSSAPQHF
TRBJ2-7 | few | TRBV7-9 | CASSLATGSRYEQYF
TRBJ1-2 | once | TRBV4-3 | CASSQDVGPGGYTF
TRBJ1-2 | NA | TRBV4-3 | CASSPGQGIAKGYGYTF
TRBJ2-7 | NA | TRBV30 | CAWRGRKAYEQYF
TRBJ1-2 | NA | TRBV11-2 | CASSLELQGAGYTF
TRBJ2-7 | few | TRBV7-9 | CASSLVAGVSEQYF
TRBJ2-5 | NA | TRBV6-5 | CASSSGQGGETQYF
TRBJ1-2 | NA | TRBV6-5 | CASGNPGFSGYTF
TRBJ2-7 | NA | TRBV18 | CASSPDYQVDEQYF
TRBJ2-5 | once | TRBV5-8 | CASRHGLAGRETQYF
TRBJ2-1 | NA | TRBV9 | CASSVGTYNEQFF
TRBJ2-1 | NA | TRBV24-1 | CATSGRDINEQFF
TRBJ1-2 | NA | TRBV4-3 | CASSHGRNYGYTF
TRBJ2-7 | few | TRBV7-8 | CASSLDWTGGPYEQYF